The entry that follows covers one TCR beta chain sequence. The assay was immunoSEQ multiplex PCR, and TCRdb's table has in-frame clones only and misses some. Of around 690,000 clones listed, roughly 91% are singletons. These data come from a study of shared clonotypes between healthy human individuals. Germline V CDR1 and CDR2: MDHEN, SYDVKM. The CDR3 contains 15 residues. V dropped 3 bases and J dropped 6 bases, with 15 bases sitting between them. The rearrangement links TRBV28 to TRBJ2-1; D might be TRBD2 (5 bases). Material: memory CD8+ T cells from PBMCs. Subset noted: CD45RO+ cells pooled with CCR7-negative TemRA cells. This TCR came from a man between 18 and 35 years old in good health. Some clones in this sample may be carry-over from other donors' samples. The DNA for the CDR3 is TGTGCCAGCAGTTTGGAGGACCGCACCCCCAATGAGCAGTTCTTC. It specifies CASSLEDRTPNEQFF.